A selection of T cell receptor beta chains follows, all from one sample in a study of blood T cell repertoires in COVID-19. The repertoire was sequenced with immunoSEQ multiplex PCR; TCRdb's copy has only in-frame clones and lacks some. The data contain roughly 170,000 clones, 75% to 80% of them seen just once; the ten biggest clones take up about 25%. The sequenced material came from peripheral blood. These TCRs come from a woman between 70 and 85 years old with acute or convalescent COVID-19. Each CDR3 is given with its conserved first and last residue. A D gene is named only where the DNA matches it firmly. A row's size may be missing; if present it is once, few, many or a size class.

>TRBV3-1/TRBV3-2|TRBD2|-|TRBJ2-5
CASSQQGLAGPGGETQYF
TGTGCCAGCAGCCAACAAGGACTAGCGGGCCCAGGGGGAGAGACCCAGTACTTC
>TRBV2|-|-|TRBJ2-5
CASSEALAGQETQYF
TGTGCCAGCAGTGAAGCGCTTGCGGGGCAAGAGACCCAGTACTTC
>TRBV5-4|-|-|TRBJ2-5
CASSLNRGAEQETQYF
TGTGCCAGCAGCTTAAATCGCGGGGCGGAACAAGAGACCCAGTACTTC
>TRBV9|TRBD2|-|TRBJ2-1
CASSPGTTKGTYNEQFF
TGTGCCAGCAGCCCAGGGACTACCAAGGGGACCTACAATGAGCAGTTCTTC
>TRBV5-1|-|-|TRBJ2-3
CASSWGDRASTDTQYF
TGCGCCAGCAGCTGGGGGGACCGCGCTAGCACAGATACGCAGTATTTT
>TRBV7-3|TRBD2|-|TRBJ2-5
CASSAFGRGEGETQYF
TGTGCCAGCAGCGCCTTTGGGCGTGGGGAGGGGGAGACCCAGTACTTC
>TRBV29-1|TRBD1|-|TRBJ1-4
CSVKTAGQGETNEKLFF
TGCAGCGTTAAAACCGCCGGACAGGGGGAAACTAATGAAAAACTGTTTTTT
>TRBV27|-|-|TRBJ2-7
CASSLGTTLGDKQYF
TGTGCCAGCAGTTTAGGGACAACTTTAGGGGATAAGCAGTACTTC
>TRBV19|TRBD1|-|TRBJ1-1
CASKGQGASEAFF
TGTGCCAGTAAGGGGCAGGGGGCTTCTGAAGCTTTCTTT
>TRBV18|-|-|TRBJ2-2
CASSPRRSGTGELFF
TGTGCCAGCTCACCACGACGGAGCGGCACCGGGGAGCTGTTTTTT
>TRBV30|-|-|TRBJ1-6
CAWRAGNSPLHF
TGTGCCTGGAGGGCAGGGAATTCACCCCTCCACTTT
>TRBV3-1/TRBV3-2|TRBD1|-|TRBJ2-7
CASSQGNDRGAEQYF
TGTGCCAGCAGCCAAGGGAACGACAGGGGTGCCGAGCAGTACTTC
>TRBV3-1/TRBV3-2|TRBD1|-|TRBJ1-2
CASSQGQGVGGYTF
TGTGCCAGCAGCCAAGGACAGGGGGTAGGCGGCTACACCTTC
>TRBV6-1|-|-|TRBJ2-7
CASSEREGHRSYEQYF
TGTGCCAGCAGTGAGAGAGAAGGACACCGATCCTACGAGCAGTACTTC
>TRBV18|TRBD1|-|TRBJ2-3
CASSPQGAGINTDTQYF
TGTGCCAGCTCACCACAGGGGGCCGGGATTAACACAGATACGCAGTATTTT
>TRBV7-2|TRBD2|-|TRBJ2-1
CASSRKRERWNEQFF
TGTGCCAGCAGCCGTAAGCGGGAGAGGTGGAATGAGCAGTTCTTC
>TRBV19|-|-|TRBJ1-5
CASSWGGRGNQPQHF
TGTGCCAGTTCGTGGGGGGGGCGCGGCAATCAGCCCCAGCATTTT
>TRBV29-1|-|-|TRBJ2-7
CSVEVQGSEQYF
TGCAGCGTTGAGGTTCAGGGGAGCGAGCAGTACTTC
>TRBV7-8|-|few|TRBJ2-7
CASSLTEVYEQYF
TGTGCCAGCAGCCTAACTGAAGTCTACGAGCAGTACTTC
>TRBV5-4|-|-|TRBJ2-2
CASSLQGRDTGELFF
TGTGCCAGCAGCTTACAGGGTAGGGACACCGGGGAGCTGTTTTTT
>TRBV4-2|TRBD2|-|TRBJ2-3
CASSQETSGSSDTQYF
TGTGCCAGCAGCCAAGAGACTAGCGGGAGCTCAGATACGCAGTATTTT
>TRBV12-3/TRBV12-4|TRBD1|once|TRBJ2-1
CASTLGGTGRQFF
TGTGCCAGCACCCTAGGAGGGACAGGTCGCCAGTTCTTC
>TRBV24-1|-|-|TRBJ2-7
CATNEWNRVPSYEQYF
TGTGCCACCAACGAGTGGAACAGGGTTCCTTCTTACGAGCAGTACTTC
>TRBV6-5|-|-|TRBJ2-7
CASSYDRRVPGEQYF
TGTGCCAGCAGTTACGACCGTCGGGTTCCTGGCGAGCAGTACTTC
>TRBV2|-|-|TRBJ1-3
CASRAWGNTIYF
TGTGCCAGCAGGGCCTGGGGAAACACCATATATTTT
>TRBV5-1|-|-|TRBJ1-1
CASSLIGRKAFF
TGCGCCAGCAGCTTGATCGGCAGGAAAGCTTTCTTT
>TRBV5-1|TRBD2|-|TRBJ2-6
CASSWTGGGGANVLTF
TGCGCCAGCAGCTGGACGGGGGGAGGTGGGGCCAACGTCCTGACTTTC
>TRBV5-1|TRBD2|-|TRBJ2-1
CASSPGGGLYNEQFF
TGCGCCAGCAGTCCCGGGGGAGGGCTCTACAATGAGCAGTTCTTC
>TRBV14|-|-|TRBJ1-4
CASSHSRSSNEKLFF
TGTGCCAGCAGCCACTCACGGTCATCTAATGAAAAACTGTTTTTT
>TRBV19|-|-|TRBJ2-5
CASSIDHLGLAETQYF
TGTGCCAGTAGTATAGATCATCTGGGGCTAGCGGAGACCCAGTACTTC
>TRBV27|-|-|TRBJ1-1
CASSGRTANTEAFF
TGTGCCAGCAGTGGAAGGACAGCCAACACTGAAGCTTTCTTT
>TRBV3-1/TRBV3-2|-|-|TRBJ1-4
CASSQDQGMSEKLFF
TGTGCCAGCAGCCAAGATCAGGGGATGAGCGAAAAACTGTTTTTT
>TRBV7-8|-|-|TRBJ2-3
CASSFSLSLTDTQYF
TGTGCCAGCAGCTTCTCTCTGAGTCTCACAGATACGCAGTATTTT
>TRBV6-5|TRBD1|-|TRBJ2-7
CASRVQSTTGGEQYF
TGTGCCAGCAGAGTTCAGTCTACGACAGGGGGCGAGCAGTACTTC
>TRBV19|-|-|TRBJ2-1
CASSIDSEQFF
TGTGCCAGTAGCATAGACAGTGAGCAGTTCTTC
>TRBV5-1|-|-|TRBJ2-7
CASSLDGSSSYEQYF
TGCGCCAGCAGCTTGGATGGGAGTAGCTCCTACGAGCAGTACTTC
>TRBV27|-|-|TRBJ2-7
CASSFKGETEQYF
TGTGCCAGCAGTTTTAAGGGGGAGACCGAGCAGTACTTC